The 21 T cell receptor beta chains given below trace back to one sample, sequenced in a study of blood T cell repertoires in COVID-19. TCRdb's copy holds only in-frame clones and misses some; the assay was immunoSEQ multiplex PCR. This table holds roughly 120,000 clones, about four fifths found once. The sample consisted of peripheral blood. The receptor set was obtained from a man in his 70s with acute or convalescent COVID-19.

As DNA, the CDR3 is TGTGCCAGCAGTCGTCAGGGGTCGAGCTCCTACGAGCAGTACTTC. It encodes CASSRQGSSSYEQYF. The rearrangement joins TRBV2 to TRBJ2-7, with D possibly being TRBD1 (6 bases). The CDR3 is 15 amino acids. V was shortened by 5 bases and J by 0 bases, with 14 bases between the two germline ends. From germline, CDR1 is SNHLY and CDR2 FYNNEI.

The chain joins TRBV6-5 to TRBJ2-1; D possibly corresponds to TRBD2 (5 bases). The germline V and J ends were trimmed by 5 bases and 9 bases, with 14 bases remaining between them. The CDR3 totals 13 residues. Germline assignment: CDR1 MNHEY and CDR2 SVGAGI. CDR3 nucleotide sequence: TGTGCCAGCAGTCTAAGTCGGGGTGTTGAGCAGTTCTTC. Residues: CASSLSRGVEQFF.

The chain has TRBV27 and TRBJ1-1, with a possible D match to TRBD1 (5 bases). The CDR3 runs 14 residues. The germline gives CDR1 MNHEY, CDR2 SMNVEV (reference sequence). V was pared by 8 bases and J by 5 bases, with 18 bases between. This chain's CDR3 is CASRRGEVRTEAFF. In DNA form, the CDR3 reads TGTGCCAGCCGACGGGGGGAGGTTCGGACTGAAGCTTTCTTT.

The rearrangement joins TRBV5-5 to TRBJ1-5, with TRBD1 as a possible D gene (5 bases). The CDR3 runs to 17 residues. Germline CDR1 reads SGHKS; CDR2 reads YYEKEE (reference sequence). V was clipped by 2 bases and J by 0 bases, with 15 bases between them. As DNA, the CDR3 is TGTGCCAGCAGCTTTTACATCGACAGCTTTAGCAATCAGCCCCAGCATTTT. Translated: CASSFYIDSFSNQPQHF. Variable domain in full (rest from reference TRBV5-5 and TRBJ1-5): DAGVTQSPTHLIKTRGQQVTLRCSPISGHKSVSWYQQVLGQGPQFIFQYYEKEERGRGNFPDRFSARQFPNYSSELNVNALLLGDSALYLCASSFYIDSFSNQPQHFGDGTRLSIL.

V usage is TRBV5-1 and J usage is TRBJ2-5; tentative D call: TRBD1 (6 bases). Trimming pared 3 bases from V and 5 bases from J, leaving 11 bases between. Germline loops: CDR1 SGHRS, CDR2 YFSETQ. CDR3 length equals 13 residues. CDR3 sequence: CASSWGQEETQYF. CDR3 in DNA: TGCGCCAGCAGCTGGGGGCAGGAGGAGACCCAGTACTTC.

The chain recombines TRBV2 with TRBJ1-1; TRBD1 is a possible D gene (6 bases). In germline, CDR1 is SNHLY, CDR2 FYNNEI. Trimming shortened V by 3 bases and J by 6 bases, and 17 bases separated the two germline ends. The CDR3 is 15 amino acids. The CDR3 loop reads CASSDAAGKGAEAFF. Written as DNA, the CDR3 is TGTGCCAGCAGTGACGCCGCAGGGAAGGGGGCTGAAGCTTTCTTT.

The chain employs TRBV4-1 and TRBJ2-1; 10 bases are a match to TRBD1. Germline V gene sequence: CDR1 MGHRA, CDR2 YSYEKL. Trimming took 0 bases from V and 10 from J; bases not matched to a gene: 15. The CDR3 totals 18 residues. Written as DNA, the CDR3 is TGCGCCAGCAGCCAAGATGCTGCGGGGACAGGGGCGTTTTCGGAGCAGTTCTTC. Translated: CASSQDAAGTGAFSEQFF.

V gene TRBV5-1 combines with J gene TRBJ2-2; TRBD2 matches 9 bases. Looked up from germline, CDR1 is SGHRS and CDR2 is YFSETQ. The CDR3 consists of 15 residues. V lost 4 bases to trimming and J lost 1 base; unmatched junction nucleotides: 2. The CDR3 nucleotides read TGCGCCAGCAGCAGTAGCGGGGGGAACACCGGGGAGCTGTTTTTT. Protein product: CASSSSGGNTGELFF.

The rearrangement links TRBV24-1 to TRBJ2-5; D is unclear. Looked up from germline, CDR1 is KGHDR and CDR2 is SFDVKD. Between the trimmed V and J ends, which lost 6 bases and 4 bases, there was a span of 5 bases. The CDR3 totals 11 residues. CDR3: CATSFGETQYF. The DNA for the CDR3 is TGTGCCACCAGTTTCGGAGAGACCCAGTACTTC.

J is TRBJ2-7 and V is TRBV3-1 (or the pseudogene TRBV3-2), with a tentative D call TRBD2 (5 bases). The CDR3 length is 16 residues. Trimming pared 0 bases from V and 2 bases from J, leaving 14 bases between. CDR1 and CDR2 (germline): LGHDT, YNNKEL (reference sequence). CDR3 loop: CASSQDLRALTYEQYF. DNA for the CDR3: TGTGCCAGCAGCCAAGATTTGAGGGCCCTTACCTACGAGCAGTACTTC.

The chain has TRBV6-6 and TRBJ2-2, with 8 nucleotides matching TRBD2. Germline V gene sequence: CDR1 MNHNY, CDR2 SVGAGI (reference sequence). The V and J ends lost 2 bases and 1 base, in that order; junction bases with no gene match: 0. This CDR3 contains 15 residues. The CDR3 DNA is TGTGCCAGCAGTTACCTAGCGGGGAACACCGGGGAGCTGTTTTTT. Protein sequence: CASSYLAGNTGELFF.

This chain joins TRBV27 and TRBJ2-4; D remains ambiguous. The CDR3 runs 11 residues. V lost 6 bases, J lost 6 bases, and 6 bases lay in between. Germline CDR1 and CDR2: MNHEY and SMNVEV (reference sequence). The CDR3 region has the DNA TGTGCCAGCAGGGAGTCAAACATTCAGTACTTC. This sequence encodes CASRESNIQYF.

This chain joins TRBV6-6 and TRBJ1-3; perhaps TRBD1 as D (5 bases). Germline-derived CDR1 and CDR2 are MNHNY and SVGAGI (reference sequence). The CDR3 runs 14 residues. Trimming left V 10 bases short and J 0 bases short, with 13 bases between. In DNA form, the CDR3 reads TGTGCCACCGGGGGGTCCTACTCTGGAAACACCATATATTTT. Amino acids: CATGGSYSGNTIYF.

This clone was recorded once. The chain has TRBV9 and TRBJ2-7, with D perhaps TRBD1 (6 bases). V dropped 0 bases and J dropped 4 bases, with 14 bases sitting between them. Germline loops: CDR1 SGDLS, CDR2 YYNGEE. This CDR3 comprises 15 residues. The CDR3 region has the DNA TGTGCCAGCAGCGTAGGAAGCTTGGGGGCTTACGAGCAGTACTTC. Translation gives CASSVGSLGAYEQYF.

CDR3 nucleotide sequence: TGCGCCAGCAGCAAGGGACACACCTCTGGAAACACCATATATTTT. Protein product: CASSKGHTSGNTIYF. The chain links TRBV4-1 to TRBJ1-3, with D maybe TRBD1 (6 bases). Germline CDR1 MGHRA, CDR2 YSYEKL. Trimming took 5 bases from V and 0 from J, leaving 11 bases between them. The CDR3 sequence is 15 residues long.

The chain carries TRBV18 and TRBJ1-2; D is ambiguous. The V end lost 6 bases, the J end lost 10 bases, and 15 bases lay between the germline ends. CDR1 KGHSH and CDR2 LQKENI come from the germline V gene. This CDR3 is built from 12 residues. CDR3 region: CASSSRREAYTF. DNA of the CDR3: TGTGCCAGCTCTTCAAGGAGGGAGGCCTACACCTTC.

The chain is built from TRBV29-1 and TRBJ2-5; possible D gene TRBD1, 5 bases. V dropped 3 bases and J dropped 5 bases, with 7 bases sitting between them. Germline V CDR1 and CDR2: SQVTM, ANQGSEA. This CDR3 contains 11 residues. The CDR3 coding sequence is TGCAGCGTTGAGGGGCCCGAGACCCAGTACTTC. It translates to CSVEGPETQYF. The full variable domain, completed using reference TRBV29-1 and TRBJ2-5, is SAVISQKPSRDICQRGTSLTIQCQVDSQVTMMFWYRQQPGQSLTLIATANQGSEATYESGFVIDKFPISRPNLTFSTLTVSNMSPEDSSIYLCSVEGPETQYFGPGTRLLVL.

The CDR3 here is CAIIRDSGGYTF. CDR3 sequence (DNA): TGTGCCATCATCCGGGACAGCGGAGGCTACACCTTC. The chain joins TRBV10-3 to TRBJ1-2, with TRBD1 matching 7 bases. V gave up 7 bases and J gave up 8 bases; unmatched junction bases: 7. The CDR3 is made up of 12 amino acids. Germline-derived CDR1 and CDR2 are ENHRY and SYGVKD.

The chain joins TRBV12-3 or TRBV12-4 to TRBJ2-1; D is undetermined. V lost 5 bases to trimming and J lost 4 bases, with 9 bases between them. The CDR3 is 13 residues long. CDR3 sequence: CASSPPGYNEQFF. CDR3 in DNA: TGTGCCAGCAGTCCTCCAGGATACAATGAGCAGTTCTTC.

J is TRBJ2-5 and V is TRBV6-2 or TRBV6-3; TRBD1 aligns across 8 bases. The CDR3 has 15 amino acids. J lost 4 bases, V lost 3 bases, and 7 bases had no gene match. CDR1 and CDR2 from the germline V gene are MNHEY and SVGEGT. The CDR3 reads CASSYWQGAIETQYF. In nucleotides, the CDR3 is TGTGCCAGCAGTTATTGGCAGGGGGCGATAGAGACCCAGTACTTC.

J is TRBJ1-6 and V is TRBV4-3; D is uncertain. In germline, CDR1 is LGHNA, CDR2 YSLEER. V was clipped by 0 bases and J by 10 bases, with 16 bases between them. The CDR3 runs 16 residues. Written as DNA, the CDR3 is TGCGCCAGCAGCCAAGATGAGGTTAGGTCAACCTCACCCCTCCACTTT. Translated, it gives CASSQDEVRSTSPLHF.